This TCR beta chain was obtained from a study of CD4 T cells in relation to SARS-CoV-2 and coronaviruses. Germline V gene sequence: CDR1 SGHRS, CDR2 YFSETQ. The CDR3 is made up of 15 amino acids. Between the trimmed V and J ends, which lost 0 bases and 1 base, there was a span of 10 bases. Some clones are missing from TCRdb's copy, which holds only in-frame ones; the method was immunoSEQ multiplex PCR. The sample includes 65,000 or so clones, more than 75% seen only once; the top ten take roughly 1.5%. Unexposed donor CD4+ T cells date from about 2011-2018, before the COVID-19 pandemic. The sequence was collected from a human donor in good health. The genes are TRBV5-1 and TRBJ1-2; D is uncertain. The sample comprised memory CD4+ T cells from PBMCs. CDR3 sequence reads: CASSLDIRFNYGYTF. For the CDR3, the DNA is TGCGCCAGCAGCTTGGACATACGCTTTAACTATGGCTACACCTTC.